This T cell receptor (beta chain) was retrieved from a study of T-cell memory formation after mild COVID-19. MiXCR was run by TCRdb on the 5' RACE reads, yielding one entry per CDR3 protein. The data hold about 430,000 distinct CDR3 sequences, with about 24% observed a single time. General study points: The study found balanced CD4/CD8 in clones contracting day 15 to 85 and a CD4+ lean in later expanders. Contracting clones localized mainly to CM and EM when CD4+ and mainly to EMRA when CD8+.

This clonotype showed up just a few times. No antigen is known for it. Germline CDR1 and CDR2: SQVTM and ANQGSEA. Trimming left V 7 bases short and J 0 bases short, with 16 bases between. The CDR3 contains 14 residues. V and J are TRBV29-1 and TRBJ2-7; the D gene could be TRBD1 or TRBD2 (5 bases each). The specimen was PBMCs or a T cell subset sorted from them (not recorded which). The receptor was isolated from an adult woman who had mild COVID-19 (a few samples of this study predate the infection). Cell type and time point are not known. The CDR3 DNA sequence: TGCAGCGCGCTAGGGACGGACAACTCCTACGAGCAGTACTTC. Translated, it gives CSALGTDNSYEQYF.